These 6 T cell receptor beta chains were sequenced from one sample in a study of cytomegalovirus exposure and HLA in healthy donors. PCR amplification relied on 60 Vbeta primers (plus 13 Jbeta primers). TCRdb keeps only in-frame clones here, not all; method: immunoSEQ multiplex PCR. The table records approximately 150,000 clones, 70% to 80% of them present only once. Sample: PBMCs. The receptors derive from a woman in her sixties or seventies in good health and CMV-seronegative.

The rearrangement links TRBV5-5 to TRBJ1-2; 10 bases line up with TRBD1. Looked up from germline, CDR1 is SGHKS and CDR2 is YYEKEE (reference sequence). CDR3 size: 15 residues. V dropped 6 bases and J dropped 7; count of bases not matched to a gene: 12. The CDR3 DNA is TGTGCCAGCACCGTCGACAGGGGGCAAGTTATTGGCTACACCTTC. Translated, it gives CASTVDRGQVIGYTF. Drawing the rest from reference TRBV5-5 and TRBJ1-2, the complete variable domain is DAGVTQSPTHLIKTRGQQVTLRCSPISGHKSVSWYQQVLGQGPQFIFQYYEKEERGRGNFPDRFSARQFPNYSSELNVNALLLGDSALYLCASTVDRGQVIGYTFGSGTRLTVV.

The chain links TRBV5-1 to TRBJ1-2, with a weak D call TRBD1 (6 bases). V was cut by 0 bases and J by 5 bases, with 17 bases left in between. The CDR3 length is 16 residues. Germline assignment: CDR1 SGHRS and CDR2 YFSETQ. As DNA, the CDR3 is TGCGCCAGCAGCTTGGCCGGGGGGGCGCAGTGGTATGGCTACACCTTC. This encodes CASSLAGGAQWYGYTF.

The rearrangement links TRBV9 to TRBJ1-5, with unresolved D. V lost 0 bases to trimming and J lost 3 bases, with 13 bases between them. The germline CDR1 and CDR2 sequences are SGDLS and YYNGEE. This CDR3 comprises 16 residues. The DNA of the CDR3 is TGTGCCAGCAGCGTAGCTCCACTTGACAACAATCAGCCCCAGCATTTT. Translating it yields CASSVAPLDNNQPQHF.

The J gene is TRBJ1-4, the V gene TRBV28, with 7 bases aligning to TRBD1. CDR3 length: 15 amino acids. The V segment lost 4 bases and the J segment 5 bases; nucleotides outside the gene matches: 7. Germline-derived CDR1 and CDR2 are MDHEN and SYDVKM. The CDR3 protein is CASSSGGLGNEKLFF. CDR3 coding DNA: TGTGCCAGCAGTTCAGGGGGGCTCGGGAATGAAAAACTGTTTTTT.

This rearrangement joins TRBV30 to TRBJ1-2; D gene ambiguous. The germline CDR1 and CDR2 sequences are GTSNPN and SVGIG (reference sequence). The V gene lost 5 bases and the J gene lost 8 bases, with 21 bases spanning the gap. The length of the CDR3 is 14 residues. The CDR3 protein is CAWSPSGPPGGYTF. CDR3 nucleotide sequence: TGTGCCTGGTCTCCTTCGGGCCCCCCGGGGGGCTACACCTTC.

CDR3 amino acids: CASSLGTPNTGELFF. For the CDR3, the DNA is TGTGCCAGCAGCTTAGGGACTCCGAACACCGGGGAGCTGTTTTTT. The V gene is TRBV7-6, the J gene TRBJ2-2; D perhaps matches TRBD2 (5 bases). Deletions cut 1 base from V and 0 bases from J, with 6 bases between. CDR1 and CDR2 (germline): SGHVS, FNYEAQ. The CDR3 covers 15 residues.